Given below is one T cell receptor (beta chain) in context. This clonotype showed up many times. This receptor's antigen is unknown. Nothing much larger sits one base from this clone, and base qualities are not available. The time point label of this sample denotes: patch test 1, 2 weeks after DPC sensitization. The treatment or condition label corresponds to: therapeutic diphenylcyclopropenone sensitization with weekly scalp DPC. Blood at each patch-test visit was drawn before the patch test was applied. Patients were eligible if aged 18 to 70, diagnosed with alopecia and judged suitable for DPC therapy, and pregnant patients were excluded. Total RNA was isolated from unfractionated whole blood collected in Tempus Blood RNA tubes. The sample belongs to a study of human T cells and chemical hapten exposure (TCRdb year 2021). A note on the overall study: For sensitization, 2% DPC in acetone was applied to a roughly 2 cm by roughly 2 cm area of upper inner arm skin. Throughout the study period of about 22 weeks, patients also received therapeutic DPC doses to the scalp every week. Patch tests used Finn chambers with 0.01% DPC on the upper back, scored after 6 days by International Contact Dermatitis Research Group standards. Alopecia areata with under or over 50% scalp involvement, alopecia totalis and alopecia universalis were represented in the patient cohort, which was mostly female. The libraries were sequenced as a pool, and the TCR yield per sample differed mostly because of small variations in library volumes within the pool. The study tracked peripheral blood TCR repertoire changes in vivo during primary and secondary sensitization to the hapten diphenylcyclopropenone (DPC) in alopecia patients. Blood was sampled from patients pre-sensitization (week 0) and at 2, 6 and about 24 weeks after DPC sensitization. About 27 alopecia patients gave blood for TCR sequencing at one to four time points (pre-sensitization, 2, 6 and 24 weeks).

Study-wide findings and limitations: Patch test score was positively correlated with the number of PT1 expanded TCRs, with significance at thresholds 8, 16 and 32 but not at 4. Because all patients had alopecia, a presumed autoimmune disease, the immune response of the patients might differ from that of healthy individuals. DPC sensitization did not change how many TCRs were above 1 in 1000 frequency, and no evidence was found of alterations in global repertoire structure. Significantly more large CDR3 similarity clusters were formed by expanded TCRs than by pre-sensitization or healthy control sets, consistent with antigen-driven responses. Repeated subsampling changed both the strength of the expansion versus patch-test correlation and the threshold at which that correlation became significant.

V is clipped by 6 bases and J by 2 bases, and the sequence between their germline boundaries is 12 bases long. From the germline V gene, CDR1 is MNHEY and CDR2 is SVGEGT. The CDR3 covers 14 residues, taking in both the cysteine and the phenylalanine. Just CDR3 DNA is preserved here, 42 bases in frame from base 1. The library came from RACE. Sequencing was carried out with a NextSeq 500. Library preparation attached unique molecular identifiers to individual cDNA molecules for quantitative, reproducible TCR counting. For every blood RNA sample, sequencing covered both the TCR alpha and TCR beta chains. The source study handled its data this way. The median number of TCRs per sample was 85,000 to 100,000, ranging from about 20,000 to 750,000. V, J and CDR3 annotation of the TCR reads was performed with the Decombinator software suite. To make PS versus PT1 abundance plots, every sample was subsampled to the same number of TCRs (28,000). TCRs were defined as expanded if absent before sensitization and observed at least eight times at the 2-week time point. TCRdb reworked the public reads: Q25 trimming with fastp, MiXCR clone assembly, productive beta chains retained. Identical CDR3 proteins give one entry, which carries the most common genes and DNA. The V and J calls follow TCRdb's processing rather than the paper's. This sample gives tens of thousands of distinct CDR3 sequences in total; approximately 9.3% of them show up just once. The leading ten clones occupy 13% of the sample.

Recombination linked TRBV6-2 or TRBV6-3 to TRBJ2-3; 5 matching bases give a weak D call of TRBD2. Source: whole blood, taken in connection with sensitization to the hapten diphenylcyclopropenone (DPC). This clonotype was obtained from a woman in her thirties or forties with alopecia areata. Some clones in this sample may be carry-over from other donors' samples. The sequenced DNA is TGTGCCAGCAGCGACGGGGAGTCCACAGATACGCAGTATTTT. This translates into CASSDGESTDTQYF.